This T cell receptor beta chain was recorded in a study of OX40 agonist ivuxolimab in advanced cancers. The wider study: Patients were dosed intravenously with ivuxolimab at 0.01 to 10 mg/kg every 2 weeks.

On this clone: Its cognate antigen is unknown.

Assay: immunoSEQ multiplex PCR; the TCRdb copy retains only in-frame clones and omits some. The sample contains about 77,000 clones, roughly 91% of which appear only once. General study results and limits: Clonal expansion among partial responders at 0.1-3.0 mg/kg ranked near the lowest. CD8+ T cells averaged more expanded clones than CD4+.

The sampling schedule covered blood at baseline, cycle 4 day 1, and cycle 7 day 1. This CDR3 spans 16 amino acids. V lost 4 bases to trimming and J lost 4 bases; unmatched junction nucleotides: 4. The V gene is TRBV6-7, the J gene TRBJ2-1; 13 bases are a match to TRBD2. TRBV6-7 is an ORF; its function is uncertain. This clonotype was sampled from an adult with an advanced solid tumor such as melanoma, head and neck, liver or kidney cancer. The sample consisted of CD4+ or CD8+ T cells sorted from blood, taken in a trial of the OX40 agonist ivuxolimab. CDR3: CASSFGTSGIYNEQFF. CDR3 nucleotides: TGTGCCAGCAGTTTCGGGACTAGCGGGATTTACAATGAGCAGTTCTTC.